This is a list of T cell receptor beta chains from one sample in a study of blood T cell repertoires in COVID-19. Sequenced by immunoSEQ multiplex PCR; TCRdb stores in-frame clones only, minus some. The sample holds about 140,000 clones, approximately 86% seen once. The sequenced sample consisted of peripheral blood. Receptor source: a man between 65 and 85 years old with acute or convalescent COVID-19. Each CDR3 is given with its conserved first and last residue. The D gene is left open where the match is weak. Not every row has a clone size; where given, it reads once, few, many or a size class.

abundance: -
v_gene: TRBV13
d_gene: -
j_gene: TRBJ2-5
CDR3nt: TGTGCCAGCAGAGGCGGGGGCCACCAAGAGACCCAGTACTTC
CDR3aa: CASRGGGHQETQYF

abundance: once
v_gene: TRBV19
d_gene: -
j_gene: TRBJ2-1
CDR3nt: TGTGCCAGTAGTATTCCCCGGGGTTTTACTTCGGGCAATGAGCAGTTCTTC
CDR3aa: CASSIPRGFTSGNEQFF

abundance: -
v_gene: TRBV3-1/TRBV3-2
d_gene: -
j_gene: TRBJ1-3
CDR3nt: TGTGCCAGCAGCCAGTCGGGAAGATCTGGAAACACCATATATTTT
CDR3aa: CASSQSGRSGNTIYF

abundance: -
v_gene: TRBV28
d_gene: TRBD1
j_gene: TRBJ1-3
CDR3nt: TGTGCCAGCAGTCCCTGGGGACAGGTCATTAGCTCTGGAAACACCATATATTTT
CDR3aa: CASSPWGQVISSGNTIYF

abundance: -
v_gene: TRBV7-2
d_gene: TRBD2
j_gene: TRBJ2-1
CDR3nt: TGTGCCAGCAGCCTTGCTAGCGGGTATGAGCAGTTCTTC
CDR3aa: CASSLASGYEQFF

abundance: -
v_gene: TRBV5-1
d_gene: -
j_gene: TRBJ1-1
CDR3nt: TGCGCCAGCAGCACCCGAATTAGTGATGAAGCTTTCTTT
CDR3aa: CASSTRISDEAFF

abundance: -
v_gene: TRBV18
d_gene: -
j_gene: TRBJ1-4
CDR3nt: TGTGCCAGCTCACCCCTATCTGATGAAAAACTGTTTTTT
CDR3aa: CASSPLSDEKLFF

abundance: -
v_gene: TRBV10-3
d_gene: TRBD2
j_gene: TRBJ2-2
CDR3nt: TGTGCCATCAAGAAAGCGCTAGCGGGCTCGAACACCGGGGAGCTGTTTTTT
CDR3aa: CAIKKALAGSNTGELFF

abundance: -
v_gene: TRBV24-1
d_gene: -
j_gene: TRBJ2-2
CDR3nt: TGTGCCACCAAGGCCTCAGACAGGAGAACAACCGGGGAGCTGTTTTTT
CDR3aa: CATKASDRRTTGELFF

abundance: few
v_gene: TRBV6-5
d_gene: -
j_gene: TRBJ1-2
CDR3nt: TGTGCCAGCACGGACGGGGGGATAGGCTACACCTTC
CDR3aa: CASTDGGIGYTF

abundance: -
v_gene: TRBV9
d_gene: TRBD1
j_gene: TRBJ2-5
CDR3nt: TGTGCCAGCAGCGTTTGGACAGGCCCCCAAGAGACCCAGTACTTC
CDR3aa: CASSVWTGPQETQYF

abundance: -
v_gene: TRBV5-1
d_gene: -
j_gene: TRBJ1-6
CDR3nt: TGCGCCAGCAGCTTGGAACGGTGGCAGGTCAATTCACCCCTCCACTTT
CDR3aa: CASSLERWQVNSPLHF

abundance: -
v_gene: TRBV7-9
d_gene: -
j_gene: TRBJ1-4
CDR3nt: TGTGCCAGCAGCTTAGACAGTTCAACTAATGAAAAACTGTTTTTT
CDR3aa: CASSLDSSTNEKLFF

abundance: -
v_gene: TRBV6-6
d_gene: TRBD1
j_gene: TRBJ1-6
CDR3nt: TGTGCCAGCAGCCTCTCTTCTGCGGGACAGGGGCCGAGCTCCTATAATTCACCCCTCCACTTT
CDR3aa: CASSLSSAGQGPSSYNSPLHF

abundance: -
v_gene: TRBV6-6
d_gene: TRBD1
j_gene: TRBJ2-3
CDR3nt: TGTGCCAGCAGTCGACACAGGGGGCGCGGCACAGATACGCAGTATTTT
CDR3aa: CASSRHRGRGTDTQYF

abundance: -
v_gene: TRBV28
d_gene: TRBD2
j_gene: TRBJ2-1
CDR3nt: TGTGCCAGCAGTTTAGTAGGACTAGCGGGAAACAATGAGCAGTTCTTC
CDR3aa: CASSLVGLAGNNEQFF

abundance: -
v_gene: TRBV3-1/TRBV3-2
d_gene: TRBD1
j_gene: TRBJ1-6
CDR3nt: TGTGCCAGCAGCCAACTGGGACAGGCTACGTCGGCCTATAATTCACCCCTCCACTTT
CDR3aa: CASSQLGQATSAYNSPLHF

abundance: -
v_gene: TRBV6-1
d_gene: TRBD1
j_gene: TRBJ1-2
CDR3nt: TGTGCCAGCAGTGAAGCCGGCGGGACAGGATTCGACTATGGCTACACCTTC
CDR3aa: CASSEAGGTGFDYGYTF

abundance: once
v_gene: TRBV19
d_gene: -
j_gene: TRBJ1-6
CDR3nt: TGTGCCAGTAGTCGAGGGTTTTCACCCCTCCACTTT
CDR3aa: CASSRGFSPLHF

abundance: once
v_gene: TRBV2
d_gene: -
j_gene: TRBJ1-4
CDR3nt: TGTGCCAGCAGTGATTGGACGGGGGGACAAGAAAAACTGTTTTTT
CDR3aa: CASSDWTGGQEKLFF

abundance: -
v_gene: TRBV27
d_gene: TRBD1
j_gene: TRBJ2-1
CDR3nt: TGTGCCAGCAGTCGACTTGGGACAGTTTTCGGCGAGTTCTTC
CDR3aa: CASSRLGTVFGEFF

abundance: -
v_gene: TRBV18
d_gene: -
j_gene: TRBJ1-5
CDR3nt: TGTGCCAGCTCACCCACTCCCCCAACAGGAGAGGCCCAGCATTTT
CDR3aa: CASSPTPPTGEAQHF

abundance: -
v_gene: TRBV6-6
d_gene: TRBD1
j_gene: TRBJ2-5
CDR3nt: TGTGCCAGCAGTCCCCCTCAGGGGGCAGGGGAGACCCAGTACTTC
CDR3aa: CASSPPQGAGETQYF

abundance: -
v_gene: TRBV30
d_gene: TRBD1
j_gene: TRBJ1-4
CDR3nt: TGTGCCTGGAGTTTTGACAGGGTGAATGAAAAACTGTTTTTT
CDR3aa: CAWSFDRVNEKLFF